The 10 T cell receptor beta chains presented below share a single source sample, sequenced in a study of blood T cell repertoires in COVID-19. Here immunoSEQ multiplex PCR was the method, and the copy in TCRdb shows in-frame clones only, minus some. Here the sample spans roughly 46,000 clones, 88% being singletons. The sample consisted of peripheral blood. The source is a human donor with active COVID-19. The donor label of this sample is uncertain.

This chain uses TRBV7-9 with TRBJ1-5; D ambiguous. The germline V and J ends were trimmed by 3 bases and 1 base, with 10 bases remaining between them. The CDR3 length is 15 residues. Germline assignment: CDR1 SEHNR and CDR2 FQNEAQ (reference sequence). The CDR3 nucleotides read TGTGCCAGCAGCTTTCCCGGGAGGAGCAATCAGCCCCAGCATTTT. As protein: CASSFPGRSNQPQHF. The variable domain in full, completed from reference TRBV7-9 and TRBJ1-5, reads DTGVSQNPRHKITKRGQNVTFRCDPISEHNRLYWYRQTLGQGPEFLTYFQNEAQLEKSRLLSDRFSAERPKGSFSTLEIQRTEQGDSAMYLCASSFPGRSNQPQHFGDGTRLSIL.

The rearrangement uses TRBV30 and TRBJ1-3; TRBD1 might be the D (6 bases). The germline CDR1 and CDR2 sequences are GTSNPN and SVGIG (reference sequence). This CDR3 is built from 16 residues. V was cut by 6 bases and J by 9 bases, with 27 bases left in between. The CDR3 loop reads CACQPLAGIRGSTIYF. The DNA for the CDR3 is TGTGCCTGCCAACCCCTGGCAGGGATCAGGGGCAGCACCATATATTTT.

The rearrangement links TRBV5-4 to TRBJ1-3, with D hard to call. V dropped 1 base and J dropped 4 bases, with 6 bases sitting between them. Germline CDR1 is SGHNT and CDR2 is YYREEE (reference sequence). The CDR3 has 13 residues. The CDR3 bases are TGTGCCAGCAGCTTGCACGGGGGAAACACCATATATTTT. Encoded protein: CASSLHGGNTIYF.

The chain links TRBV19 to TRBJ2-1; 9 positions match TRBD1. The ends lost 3 bases at V and 1 base at J; junction bases unmatched: 4. CDR1 is LNHDA and CDR2 is SQIVND in the germline V gene (reference sequence). This CDR3 has 16 residues. This chain's CDR3 is CASSMLGQGSYNEQFF. In nucleotides, the CDR3 is TGTGCCAGTAGTATGCTGGGACAGGGTTCCTACAATGAGCAGTTCTTC.

This chain connects TRBV5-1 to TRBJ1-1; D not certain. V was pared by 0 bases and J by 4 bases, with 10 bases between. This CDR3 has 14 residues. CDR1 is SGHRS and CDR2 is YFSETQ in the germline V gene. Written as DNA, the CDR3 is TGCGCCAGCAGCTTGGCCTATCAAATCACTGAAGCTTTCTTT. Amino acids: CASSLAYQITEAFF.

The chain carries TRBV18 and TRBJ2-5, with 10 bases identical to TRBD2. Germline CDR1 is KGHSH and CDR2 is LQKENI. The CDR3 is made up of 15 amino acids. The J segment lost 5 bases and the V segment lost 3 bases, leaving 6 bases of the junction unmatched. The CDR3 bases are TGTGCCAGCTCACCCCCCGGGACTAGCGTGGAGACCCAGTACTTC. Its protein product is CASSPPGTSVETQYF.

Here the CDR3 DNA reads TGTGCCAGCAGCCAAGACGGACAGGGGGACTACAATGAGCAGTTCTTC. Translation gives CASSQDGQGDYNEQFF. This chain uses TRBV4-2 with TRBJ2-1; 10 bases are shared with TRBD1. V trimming: 0 bases; J trimming: 3 bases; junction bases outside the gene matches: 2. Germline V lookup: CDR1 LGHNA, CDR2 YNFKEQ. The CDR3 has 16 amino acids.

The table lists this clone with a count of one. The genes are TRBV5-1 and TRBJ2-7; 7 nucleotides match TRBD1. Germline V lookup: CDR1 SGHRS, CDR2 YFSETQ. With V trimmed by 4 bases and J by 1 base, 11 bases remained unmatched. This CDR3 has 16 amino acids. This CDR3 reads CASSPSRDSFSYEQYF. Here the CDR3 DNA reads TGCGCCAGCAGCCCTTCCCGGGACAGTTTTTCCTACGAGCAGTACTTC. Filled out from reference TRBV5-1 and TRBJ2-7, the complete variable domain reads KAGVTQTPRYLIKTRGQQVTLSCSPISGHRSVSWYQQTPGQGLQFLFEYFSETQRNKGNFPGRFSGRQFSNSRSEMNVSTLELGDSALYLCASSPSRDSFSYEQYFGPGTRLTVT.

V is TRBV10-1 and J is TRBJ2-7; 14 bases fit TRBD2. This CDR3 has 17 residues. V was pared by 2 bases and J by 7 bases, with 10 bases of the junction left unmatched. Per germline, CDR1 WNHNN and CDR2 SYGVQD (reference sequence). The DNA of the CDR3 is TGCGCCAGCAGTGAGGGTTCGACTAGCGGGAGGGGGGGGGAGCAGTACTTC. Residues: CASSEGSTSGRGGEQYF.

V usage is TRBV27 and J usage is TRBJ1-1; D possibly corresponds to TRBD1 (5 bases). V was shortened by 7 bases and J by 1 base, with 10 bases between the two germline ends. The CDR3 has 13 residues. Germline lookup yields CDR1 MNHEY and CDR2 SMNVEV (reference sequence). CDR3 bases: TGTGCCAGCATCGATAGGGGGAACACTGAAGCTTTCTTT. It encodes CASIDRGNTEAFF.